What follows are 22 T cell receptor beta chains derived from one specimen sequenced in a study of sequential checkpoint blockade in melanoma. Treatment of the sample: randomized to nivolumab then ipilimumab (arm A) or the reverse (arm B). This table comes from immunoSEQ multiplex PCR, and its TCRdb copy is limited to in-frame clones, with some not included. The sample includes some 21,000 clones, 65% to 85% seen only once; the top ten take roughly a tenth. Specimen: CD8+ T cells sorted from blood (inferred from file names), collected from a patient given nivolumab and ipilimumab in sequence. The receptors originated from a human donor with melanoma.

The chain has TRBV29-1 and TRBJ1-2, with TRBD1 matching 10 bases. J lost 6 bases, V lost 7 bases, and 5 bases had no gene match. CDR3 length: 12 amino acids. In germline, CDR1 is SQVTM, CDR2 ANQGSEA. CDR3 region: CSDDRGLHGYTF. DNA of the CDR3: TGCAGCGACGACAGGGGGCTACATGGCTACACCTTC.

CDR3 DNA: TGTGCCAGCAGCCCTGGGGGGACTGAAGCTTTCTTT. It encodes CASSPGGTEAFF. The chain has TRBV7-9 and TRBJ1-1; possible D gene TRBD1, 5 bases. Germline V gives CDR1 SEHNR, CDR2 FQNEAQ (reference sequence). V dropped 5 bases and J dropped 5 bases, with 9 bases sitting between them. The CDR3 consists of 12 residues.

The chain joins TRBV6-1 to TRBJ1-1; D possibly corresponds to TRBD1 (6 bases). Germline assignment: CDR1 MNHNS and CDR2 SASEGT. The CDR3 sequence is 14 residues long. The V end was cut by 5 bases, the J end by 4 bases, with 14 bases between. The CDR3 DNA sequence: TGTGCCAGCAGTTTAAACGGGGGGCGCACTGAAGCTTTCTTT. This gives the protein CASSLNGGRTEAFF.

This chain links TRBV7-2 with TRBJ1-1; unclear D gene. Germline CDR1 is SGHTA and CDR2 is FQGNSA. The CDR3 sequence is 12 residues long. Trimming left V 4 bases short and J 12 bases short, with 15 bases between. CDR3 residues: CASSWSGNEPFF. CDR3 nucleotide sequence: TGTGCCAGCAGCTGGTCCGGGAACGAGCCTTTCTTT.

The chain combines TRBV2 with TRBJ2-1; D uncertain. The V gene's germline CDR1 is SNHLY and CDR2 FYNNEI. Trimming removed 2 bases from V and 4 bases from J, with 6 bases in between. This CDR3 has 13 residues. CDR3 DNA: TGTGCCAGCAGTGAACTGAGTTACAATGAGCAGTTCTTC. Translating it yields CASSELSYNEQFF.

V is TRBV5-1 and J is TRBJ2-1; 7 positions agree with TRBD1. This CDR3 is 13 amino acids long. The V gene end was trimmed by 5 bases and the J gene end by 6 bases; junction bases not matched to a gene: 5. The germline gives CDR1 SGHRS, CDR2 YFSETQ. The CDR3 sequence: CASREDRANEQFF. In DNA, the CDR3 is TGCGCCAGCAGAGAAGACAGGGCCAATGAGCAGTTCTTC.

This sequence joins TRBV6-1 and TRBJ2-3; D call uncertain. Germline V gene lookup returns CDR1 MNHNS and CDR2 SASEGT. With 1 base removed from V and 3 bases from J, the gap between germline ends came to 8 bases. This CDR3 spans 14 amino acids. Here the CDR3 reads CASSEVRLTDTQYF. Written as DNA, the CDR3 is TGTGCCAGCAGTGAAGTGAGACTTACAGATACGCAGTATTTT.

The V and J genes are TRBV7-9 and TRBJ2-3, with D unclear. From germline, CDR1 is SEHNR and CDR2 FQNEAQ (reference sequence). Trimming pared 6 bases from V and 5 bases from J, leaving 3 bases between. The CDR3 runs to 10 residues. This CDR3 is CASSLDTQYF. The CDR3 nucleotides read TGTGCCAGCAGTCTAGATACGCAGTATTTT. Drawing the rest from reference TRBV7-9 and TRBJ2-3, the complete variable domain is DTGVSQNPRHKITKRGQNVTFRCDPISEHNRLYWYRQTLGQGPEFLTYFQNEAQLEKSRLLSDRFSAERPKGSFSTLEIQRTEQGDSAMYLCASSLDTQYFGPGTRLTVL.

V gene TRBV19 combines with J gene TRBJ2-7, with TRBD2 as a possible D gene (5 bases). Deletions cut 0 bases from V and 7 bases from J, with 22 bases between. Germline V gene lookup returns CDR1 LNHDA and CDR2 SQIVND (reference sequence). The CDR3 has 17 amino acids. CDR3 sequence: CASSIDGGGFGHDEQYF. CDR3 sequence (DNA): TGTGCCAGTAGTATAGATGGAGGAGGATTTGGGCACGATGAGCAGTACTTC.

The chain carries TRBV4-1 and TRBJ2-3; 8 bases map to TRBD1. The germline V gene has CDR1 MGHRA and CDR2 YSYEKL. This CDR3 has 15 amino acids. The J segment lost 2 bases and the V segment lost 6 bases, leaving 7 bases of the junction unmatched. The DNA of the CDR3 is TGCGCCAGCAGTGCGAGGGACAGGACCACAGATACGCAGTATTTT. The encoded protein is CASSARDRTTDTQYF.

The genes are TRBV5-6 and TRBJ2-7; 14 bases line up with TRBD2. V dropped 3 bases and J dropped 3; count of bases not matched to a gene: 2. Germline CDR1 is SGHDT and CDR2 is YYEEEE. There are 15 residues in the CDR3. The CDR3 reads CASSWGTSGSYEQYF. The CDR3 bases are TGTGCCAGCAGCTGGGGGACTAGCGGGAGCTACGAGCAGTACTTC.

CDR3 region: CASRSWDRSFQETQYF. DNA of the CDR3: TGCGCCAGCAGATCGTGGGACAGGAGCTTCCAAGAGACCCAGTACTTC. V gene TRBV10-2 combines with J gene TRBJ2-5, with TRBD1 matching over 8 bases. The V gene's germline CDR1 is WSHSY and CDR2 SAAADI. V lost 6 bases and J lost 1; bases outside the gene matches: 10. The CDR3 runs to 16 residues.

In this sample, this clone turned up once. The chain joins TRBV11-2 to TRBJ1-1, with no clear D. The CDR3 is made up of 13 amino acids. Trimming shortened V by 5 bases and J by 4 bases, and 11 bases separated the two germline ends. Per the germline V gene, CDR1 is SGHAT and CDR2 is FQNNGV. The DNA of the CDR3 is TGTGCCAGCAGCGTAAGTAGGAGCACTGAAGCTTTCTTT. This sequence encodes CASSVSRSTEAFF.

The chain employs TRBV5-1 and TRBJ2-7, with 7 bases fitting TRBD1. The CDR3 length is 13 residues. Germline assignment: CDR1 SGHRS and CDR2 YFSETQ. Trimming at V came to 5 bases and at J to 5 bases, leaving 7 bases not matched to a gene. This chain's CDR3 is CASSHARGNEQYF. The CDR3, as DNA: TGCGCCAGCAGTCACGCCAGGGGGAACGAGCAGTACTTC.

In this sample, this clone turned up a few times. The chain uses TRBV18 and TRBJ2-3; 7 nucleotides line up with TRBD1. Germline loops: CDR1 KGHSH, CDR2 LQKENI. This CDR3 contains 14 residues. The junction had 4 bases not matched to a gene; V was cut back by 3 bases and J by 4 bases. Written as DNA, the CDR3 is TGTGCCAGCTCACCTCAGGGGGACCCAGATACGCAGTATTTT. Translating gives CASSPQGDPDTQYF.

This clone was observed a few times. This chain uses TRBV5-4 with TRBJ2-2; D is uncertain. CDR1 is SGHNT, CDR2 YYREEE, per germline (reference sequence). This CDR3 comprises 14 residues. Trimming took off 0 bases at V and 1 base at J, with 4 bases between the two ends. The CDR3 sequence: CASSLAGNTGELFF. CDR3 DNA sequence: TGTGCCAGCAGCTTGGCAGGGAACACCGGGGAGCTGTTTTTT.

This clone occurred once. This chain joins TRBV14 and TRBJ2-5, with a possible D match to TRBD2 (5 bases). The CDR3 is 16 residues long. Between the trimmed V and J ends, which lost 1 base and 5 bases, there was a span of 17 bases. Germline values: CDR1 SGHDN, CDR2 FVKESK. Here the CDR3 reads CASSQVERRTRETQYF. CDR3 DNA sequence: TGTGCCAGCAGCCAAGTTGAGCGGCGCACACGGGAGACCCAGTACTTC. Full variable domain (missing parts from reference TRBV14 and TRBJ2-5): EAGVTQFPSHSVIEKGQTVTLRCDPISGHDNLYWYRRVMGKEIKFLLHFVKESKQDESGMPNNRFLAERTGGTYSTLKVQPAELEDSGVYFCASSQVERRTRETQYFGPGTRLLVL.

The chain links TRBV6-5 to TRBJ2-2; D might be TRBD2 (7 bases). V was cut by 4 bases and J by 3 bases, with 12 bases left in between. In germline, CDR1 is MNHEY, CDR2 SVGAGI. CDR3 length equals 15 residues. CDR3 sequence reads: CASSLGGAHTGELFF. Written as DNA, the CDR3 is TGTGCCAGCAGTTTGGGGGGGGCGCACACCGGGGAGCTGTTTTTT.

This CDR3 is CASSPQTGGVYGYTF. Here the CDR3 DNA reads TGTGCCAGCAGCCCCCAGACAGGGGGCGTTTATGGCTACACCTTC. The V call is TRBV7-9, the J call TRBJ1-2; TRBD1 aligns across 10 bases. Per germline, CDR1 SEHNR and CDR2 FQNEAQ (reference sequence). The CDR3 extends over 15 amino acids. V trimming: 5 bases; J trimming: 5 bases; junction bases outside the gene matches: 8.

The chain links TRBV27 to TRBJ1-5; D remains ambiguous. The CDR3 is made up of 13 amino acids. Germline loops: CDR1 MNHEY, CDR2 SMNVEV (reference sequence). Trimming removed 3 bases from V and 6 bases from J, with 9 bases in between. The CDR3 DNA sequence: TGTGCCAGCAGTTTTAACTTCGGTCAGCCCCAGCATTTT. Translated: CASSFNFGQPQHF.

The chain couples TRBV7-2 to TRBJ2-7; 9 bases match TRBD2. V shed 1 base and J 3 bases; nucleotides not matched to a gene: 4. The CDR3 is 15 residues long. The germline V gene has CDR1 SGHTA and CDR2 FQGNSA. In DNA form, the CDR3 reads TGTGCCAGCAGCTTAGTTGCGGGGGGGCTCTACGAGCAGTACTTC. Its protein is CASSLVAGGLYEQYF.

The V call is TRBV7-9, the J call TRBJ1-5; 8 positions match TRBD1. After removal of 1 base from V and 0 bases from J, the junction contained 5 bases not matched to a gene. This CDR3 has 17 residues. Germline values: CDR1 SEHNR, CDR2 FQNEAQ (reference sequence). The CDR3 DNA follows: TGTGCCAGCAGCTTAGTTCCGGGACAGGATAGCAATCAGCCCCAGCATTTT. It encodes CASSLVPGQDSNQPQHF.